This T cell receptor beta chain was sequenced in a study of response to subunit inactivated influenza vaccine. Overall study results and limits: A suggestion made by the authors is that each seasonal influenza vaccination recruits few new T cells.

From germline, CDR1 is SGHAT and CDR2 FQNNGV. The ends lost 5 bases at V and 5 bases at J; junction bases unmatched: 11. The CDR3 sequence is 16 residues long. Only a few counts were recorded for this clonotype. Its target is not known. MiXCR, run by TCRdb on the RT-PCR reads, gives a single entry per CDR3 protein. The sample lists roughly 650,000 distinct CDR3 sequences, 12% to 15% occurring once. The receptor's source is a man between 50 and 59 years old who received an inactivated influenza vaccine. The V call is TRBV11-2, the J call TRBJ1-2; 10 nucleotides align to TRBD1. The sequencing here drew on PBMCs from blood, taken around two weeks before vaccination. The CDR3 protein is CASSPIRQGAGYGYTF. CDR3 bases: TGTGCCAGCAGCCCTATTCGACAGGGGGCAGGGTATGGCTACACCTTC.